The clone carrying this T cell receptor beta chain has a count of ten or more. RNA transcripts served as the template for amplifying TCR beta CDR3 regions. First-round RT-PCR of the TCR CDR3 relied on the HTBI primer set. Each CDR3 protein gets one entry after TCRdb re-called the multiplex PCR reads with MiXCR. The table shows hundreds of thousands of distinct CDR3 sequences, with 15% to 18% occurring only once. The data stem from a study of T cells in Graves' hyperthyroidism and ophthalmopathy. CDR3 length: 15 amino acids. V was trimmed by 1 base and J by 3 bases, leaving 13 bases between them. Germline CDR1 SEHNR, CDR2 FQNEAQ (reference sequence).

The rearrangement joins TRBV7-9 to TRBJ2-7; TRBD1 might be the D (5 bases). Specimen: blood. This receptor was identified in a woman between 18 and 29 years old with Graves' hyperthyroidism. The DNA for the CDR3 is TGTGCCAGCAGCTTAGTGGCAGGGCTCGTCTACGAGCAGTACTTC. Translating gives CASSLVAGLVYEQYF.